This T cell receptor (beta chain) is from a study of T cell repertoires in cytomegalovirus infection. Overall study: In the study, CMV epitopes included recently identified HLA-C-restricted and well-studied HLA-B-restricted ones. An indication of both CMV infection and matching HLA type came from public TCR beta signatures. Findings and limits, study-wide: HLA-C-restricted TCR beta clonotypes specific for CMV led the ex vivo response. Adding up the frequency of public TCR beta families identified people who carried CMV plus the relevant HLA.

TCRdb fed the reads into MiXCR, producing one record per CDR3 protein. Of approximately 730,000 distinct CDR3 sequences in the sample, around a third were seen once. The germline CDR1 and CDR2 sequences are SGHTA and FQGNSA. Trimming left V 3 bases short and J 6 bases short, with 20 bases between. The CDR3 has 16 residues. This clonotype was counted at least ten times. Its target is unknown. This sequence joins TRBV7-2 and TRBJ1-1; D call uncertain. The source of this sequence is a human donor in good health (CMV status not recorded). Some clones in this sample may be carry-over from other donors' samples. The sample was cultured PBMCs, taken from culture after CMV antigen stimulation. CDR3 amino acids: CASSFPSTGPTPEAFF. The CDR3 DNA is TGTGCCAGCAGCTTTCCCTCGACTGGCCCGACCCCTGAAGCTTTCTTT.